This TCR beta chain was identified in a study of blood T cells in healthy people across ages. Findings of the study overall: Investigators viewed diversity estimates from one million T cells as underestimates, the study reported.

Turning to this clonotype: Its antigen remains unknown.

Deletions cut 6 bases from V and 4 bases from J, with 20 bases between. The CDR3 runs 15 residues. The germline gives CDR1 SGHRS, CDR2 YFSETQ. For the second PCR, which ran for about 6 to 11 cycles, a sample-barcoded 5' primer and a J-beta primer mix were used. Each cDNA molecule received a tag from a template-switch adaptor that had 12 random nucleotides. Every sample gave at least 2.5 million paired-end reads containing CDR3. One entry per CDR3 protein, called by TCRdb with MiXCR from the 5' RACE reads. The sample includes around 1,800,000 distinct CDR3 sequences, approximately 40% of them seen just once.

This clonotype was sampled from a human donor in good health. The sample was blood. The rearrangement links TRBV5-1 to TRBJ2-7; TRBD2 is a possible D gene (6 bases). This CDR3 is CASNPGGTVNYEQYF. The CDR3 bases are TGCGCCAGCAACCCTGGGGGGACGGTGAATTACGAGCAGTACTTC.